This TCR beta chain was captured in a study of blood T cell repertoires in COVID-19. The CDR3 is made up of 15 amino acids. CDR1 is MNHEY, CDR2 SVGAGI, per germline. Trimming cost V 4 bases and J 1 base, with 11 bases left between them. Sequencing used immunoSEQ multiplex PCR; TCRdb keeps in-frame clones, though not all of them. Of some 200,000 clones in the sample, roughly 86% are singletons; the top ten hold around 2.5%. The source material was peripheral blood. This clonotype was sampled from a man in his forties with active or convalescent COVID-19. The chain recombines TRBV6-5 with TRBJ1-3, with unresolved D. As DNA, the CDR3 is TGTGCCAGCAGTTTCCAGGTGGATTCTGGAAACACCATATATTTT. Encoded protein: CASSFQVDSGNTIYF.